This T cell receptor (beta chain) was retrieved from a study of control samples from healthy donors and cancer patients. Produced via immunoSEQ multiplex PCR; TCRdb's table is partial and in-frame only. The sample holds approximately 120,000 clones, 80% to 90% seen once. Sample: blood. The TCR was taken from a woman aged 45 to 65 in good health.

In DNA form, the CDR3 reads TGTGCCAGCAGCCGGACGGGACAGCGAGAGACCCAGTACTTC. Amino acid sequence: CASSRTGQRETQYF. The chain recombines TRBV7-7 with TRBJ2-5, with 7 bases identical to TRBD1. Germline V gives CDR1 SSHAT, CDR2 FNYEAQ (reference sequence). This CDR3 region has 14 residues. Trimming took 5 bases from V and 4 from J; bases not matched to a gene: 7.